The next 3 T cell receptor beta chains were all read from a single sample in a study of blood T cell repertoires in COVID-19. Some clones are missing from TCRdb's copy, which holds only in-frame ones; the method was immunoSEQ multiplex PCR. The repertoire consists of more than 140,000 clones, with about 82% occurring once and the leading ten covering around 8.2%. The sequenced sample was peripheral blood. The source is a woman in her sixties with acute or convalescent COVID-19.

This sequence joins TRBV12-3 or TRBV12-4 and TRBJ2-5; D gene unclear. V shed 2 bases and J shed 9 bases, with 10 bases lying between them. CDR3 length: 12 residues. In DNA form, the CDR3 reads TGTGCCAGCAGTTTAAAAACCACGGCCCAGTACTTC. Its protein product is CASSLKTTAQYF.

The chain combines TRBV6-6 with TRBJ1-3, with TRBD1 matching 7 bases. Germline lookup yields CDR1 MNHNY and CDR2 SVGAGI (reference sequence). The CDR3 has 16 residues. J lost 0 bases, V lost 6 bases, and 8 bases had no gene match. The CDR3 coding sequence is TGTGCCAGCAGGACAGGGCAACTCCTCTCTGGAAACACCATATATTTT. It specifies CASRTGQLLSGNTIYF.

The rearrangement uses TRBV5-1 and TRBJ2-1; D is unresolved. V was shortened by 4 bases and J by 8 bases, with 10 bases between the two germline ends. The CDR3 runs 12 residues. Germline assignment: CDR1 SGHRS and CDR2 YFSETQ. This CDR3 reads CASSLKYDEQFF. The CDR3 coding sequence is TGCGCCAGCAGCCTTAAATATGATGAGCAGTTCTTC.